One TCR beta chain is described in this entry. This table comes from immunoSEQ multiplex PCR, and its TCRdb copy is limited to in-frame clones, with some not included. Of about 1.5 million clones listed, approximately 98% are singletons. The sample originates from a study of shared clonotypes between healthy human individuals. With 2 bases clipped from V and 2 bases from J, the junction kept 4 bases outside the gene matches. The germline V gene has CDR1 SGHNT and CDR2 YYREEE (reference sequence). CDR3 length: 15 residues. This clonotype originated in a man in his thirties or forties in good health. The specimen sequenced was naive CD4+ T cells sorted from blood. Subset denoted: CD45RA+ positively selected. This chain connects TRBV5-4 to TRBJ2-3, with 8 bases that match TRBD2. Here the CDR3 reads CASSFSGTPTDTQYF. CDR3 sequence (DNA): TGTGCCAGCAGCTTTAGCGGGACGCCCACAGATACGCAGTATTTT.